The table lists the clone carrying this T cell receptor beta chain with many counts. The data are from a study of identical twins. This CDR3 has 16 residues. J was trimmed by 2 bases and V by 4 bases; bases with no gene match: 8. A universal primer site was created by template switching, with the cDNA bearing unique molecular identifiers. TCRdb re-called the 5' RACE reads through MiXCR, storing one row per CDR3 protein. The sample shows about 890,000 distinct CDR3 sequences, over 9% of them seen only once. This sample was shared with a second study, whose subject was yellow fever vaccine responses in identical twins.

Sequencing input: PBMCs. This TCR was recovered from a woman aged 18-29 years in good health. The chain links TRBV12-3 or TRBV12-4 to TRBJ2-7; 10 nucleotides agree with TRBD2. The CDR3 sequence is CASSSGLAVLAYEQYF. The CDR3 nucleotides are TGTGCCAGCAGTTCAGGACTAGCGGTCCTGGCCTACGAGCAGTACTTC.